This passage covers 16 T cell receptor beta chains from one sample sequenced in a study of technical replicates of blood from several donors. Sequenced by immunoSEQ multiplex PCR; TCRdb stores in-frame clones only, minus some. The data contain about 88,000 clones, about 93% of them singletons. The material sequenced was T cells isolated from PBMCs. These receptors were collected from a human donor in good health.

The chain links TRBV2 to TRBJ1-4; maybe TRBD1 (6 bases). The CDR3 totals 14 residues. V lost 8 bases, J lost 0 bases, and 10 bases lay in between. Per germline, CDR1 SNHLY and CDR2 FYNNEI. DNA of the CDR3: TGTGCCAGCCTAAGACAGGCAACTAATGAAAAACTGTTTTTT. It translates to CASLRQATNEKLFF.

V usage is TRBV10-1 and J usage is TRBJ1-1; 7 bases map to TRBD1. This CDR3 is 14 amino acids long. With 3 bases clipped from V and 4 bases from J, the junction kept 5 bases outside the gene matches. The germline CDR1 and CDR2 sequences are WNHNN and SYGVQD (reference sequence). CDR3 DNA sequence: TGCGCCAGCAGTGAAGGGGGCGAGGCCACTGAAGCTTTCTTT. Translated, it gives CASSEGGEATEAFF.

This rearrangement joins TRBV5-4 to TRBJ1-1, with a possible D match to TRBD1 (5 bases). V lost 6 bases and J lost 0, with 12 bases in between. Germline CDR1 reads SGHNT; CDR2 reads YYREEE (reference sequence). The length of the CDR3 is 14 residues. The CDR3 sequence is CASIRLGVNTEAFF. In nucleotides, the CDR3 is TGTGCCAGCATCCGGTTAGGGGTGAACACTGAAGCTTTCTTT.

This clone has a single count. This chain links TRBV15 with TRBJ2-5; 8 positions agree with TRBD2. V trimming: 0 bases; J trimming: 5 bases; junction bases outside the gene matches: 8. Germline-derived CDR1 and CDR2 are LNHNV and YYDKDF (reference sequence). The CDR3 contains 16 residues. CDR3 nucleotide sequence: TGTGCCACCAGCAGAGATGGGCGGGAGGTTCAGGAGACCCAGTACTTC. Its protein is CATSRDGREVQETQYF.

The rearrangement uses TRBV11-2 and TRBJ1-3; D is unclear. There are 15 residues in the CDR3. V lost 3 bases and J 0 bases, leaving 9 bases between the germline ends. Germline values: CDR1 SGHAT, CDR2 FQNNGV. CDR3: CASSFGVSSGNTIYF. In DNA, the CDR3 is TGTGCCAGCAGCTTCGGGGTGAGCTCTGGAAACACCATATATTTT. Using reference TRBV11-2 and TRBJ1-3 for the parts outside the CDR3, the full variable domain is EAGVAQSPRYKIIEKRQSVAFWCNPISGHATLYWYQQILGQGPKLLIQFQNNGVVDDSQLPKDRFSAERLKGVDSTLKIQPAKLEDSAVYLCASSFGVSSGNTIYFGEGSWLTVV.

The chain employs TRBV12-5 and TRBJ2-1, with D perhaps matching TRBD1 (5 bases). The CDR3 loop spans 16 amino acids. The germline V gene encodes CDR1 LGHNT and CDR2 FRNRAP. The V and J ends lost 0 bases and 7 bases respectively, with 16 bases between them. Written as DNA, the CDR3 is TGTGCTAGTGGTTTGGTAACGGCAGGGCGAAGGAATGAGCAGTTCTTC. It codes for CASGLVTAGRRNEQFF.

This clone showed up just once. The chain uses TRBV5-1 and TRBJ2-3; 13 nucleotides align to TRBD2. J gave up 3 bases and V 9 bases, and 13 bases lay outside the gene matches. The CDR3 runs to 17 residues. From germline, CDR1 is SGHRS and CDR2 YFSETQ. The CDR3 coding sequence is TGCGCCACCTCAAGACTAGCGGGAGGAGGGATGACAGATACGCAGTATTTT. Residues: CATSRLAGGGMTDTQYF.

This sequence joins TRBV7-2 and TRBJ2-7, with D possibly TRBD1 on 7 matching bases. The CDR3 has 14 amino acids. Germline assignment: CDR1 SGHTA and CDR2 FQGNSA. V shed 5 bases and J shed 2 bases, with 13 bases lying between them. DNA of the CDR3: TGTGCCAGCAGCCCGCAGGGGGGAGCCTACGAGCAGTACTTC. Translating it yields CASSPQGGAYEQYF.

V and J are TRBV5-1 and TRBJ1-1, with D uncertain. The V end lost 2 bases, the J end lost 11 bases, and 25 bases lay between the germline ends. The germline V gene has CDR1 SGHRS and CDR2 YFSETQ. This CDR3 comprises 16 residues. CDR3 in DNA: TGCGCCAGCAGCTTAACTTTAGGACGGGGTCAGGAAGCTGCTTTCTTT. It translates to CASSLTLGRGQEAAFF.

This clone was observed a single time. The V call is TRBV18, the J call TRBJ2-1; 10 positions agree with TRBD2. This CDR3 is 15 amino acids long. The V segment lost 2 bases and the J segment 9 bases; nucleotides outside the gene matches: 7. The germline gives CDR1 KGHSH, CDR2 LQKENI. The CDR3: CASSPKAGGHGEQFF. The CDR3 DNA reads as TGTGCCAGCTCACCAAAAGCGGGGGGGCACGGTGAGCAGTTCTTC.

The chain couples TRBV28 to TRBJ2-7; 7 nucleotides match TRBD1. Germline CDR1 MDHEN, CDR2 SYDVKM. The CDR3 runs 12 residues. The V and J ends lost 6 bases and 3 bases, in that order; junction bases with no gene match: 2. DNA for the CDR3: TGTGCCAGCAGCGGGACAGTCTACGAGCAGTACTTC. Its translation: CASSGTVYEQYF.

The chain has TRBV15 and TRBJ1-1; D not resolved. Between the trimmed V and J ends, which lost 0 bases and 11 bases, there was a span of 10 bases. The CDR3 is made up of 12 amino acids. CDR1 and CDR2 (germline): LNHNV, YYDKDF (reference sequence). CDR3 bases: TGTGCCACCAGCAGAGATCACGGGTTCGCTTTCTTT. Its protein product is CATSRDHGFAFF.

The J gene is TRBJ1-4, the V gene TRBV6-5; no firm D call. The CDR3 totals 16 residues. The germline V and J ends were trimmed by 0 bases and 3 bases, with 11 bases remaining between them. Looked up from germline, CDR1 is MNHEY and CDR2 is SVGAGI. The CDR3 spells CASSYSPGAPNEKLFF. CDR3 sequence (DNA): TGTGCCAGCAGTTACTCTCCGGGTGCCCCTAATGAAAAACTGTTTTTT.

V gene TRBV18 combines with J gene TRBJ1-3; D perhaps matches TRBD1 (6 bases). V lost 6 bases and J lost 4, with 13 bases in between. The germline V gene has CDR1 KGHSH and CDR2 LQKENI. This CDR3 contains 14 residues. CDR3 nucleotides: TGTGCCAGCTCGCGTGGGACACCCGGAAACACCATATATTTT. It translates to CASSRGTPGNTIYF.

The CDR3: CASSRRTGGQPQHF. The CDR3 DNA reads TGCGCCAGCAGCAGACGGACAGGGGGTCAGCCCCAGCATTTT. The chain carries TRBV4-1 and TRBJ1-5, with 10 bases aligning to TRBD1. The CDR3 covers 14 residues. CDR1 and CDR2 from the germline V gene are MGHRA and YSYEKL. The ends lost 5 bases at V and 6 bases at J; junction bases unmatched: 4.

This sequence joins TRBV13 and TRBJ2-7, with 9 bases that match TRBD1. The germline gives CDR1 PRHDT, CDR2 FYEKMQ (reference sequence). Trimming cost V 5 bases and J 3 bases; bases outside gene matches: 23. CDR3 length: 20 amino acids. The CDR3 region is CASSTGTGGPGRFGYYEQYF. CDR3 DNA: TGTGCCAGCAGCACAGGAACAGGGGGCCCGGGTCGATTCGGGTACTACGAGCAGTACTTC.